Below, 18 T cell receptor beta chains from the same sample are listed, as sequenced in a study of blood T cell repertoires in COVID-19. Some clones are missing from TCRdb's copy, which holds only in-frame ones; the method was immunoSEQ multiplex PCR. The sample includes approximately 90,000 clones, 70% to 80% of them seen just once. The sample consisted of peripheral blood. These receptors came from a human donor in a cohort sampled during active COVID-19.

This clone has a handful of counts. The chain has TRBV10-2 and TRBJ2-7, with a weak D call TRBD2 (6 bases). The V end lost 0 bases, the J end lost 4 bases, and 19 bases lay between the germline ends. Germline V gene data show CDR1 as WSHSY and CDR2 as SAAADI. The CDR3 covers 17 residues. The CDR3 nucleotides read TGCGCCAGCAGTGAGTCGGAGGTAGCGGTGCTTCTTTACGAGCAGTACTTC. The encoded protein is CASSESEVAVLLYEQYF.

This clone was counted only a few times. The V call is TRBV24-1, the J call TRBJ2-2; 10 bases match TRBD2. Germline loops: CDR1 KGHDR, CDR2 SFDVKD. V gave up 1 base and J gave up 4 bases; unmatched junction bases: 2. The CDR3 runs to 16 residues. The CDR3 bases are TGTGCCACCAGTGATTTAACTAGCGGGATCACCGGGGAGCTGTTTTTT. This gives the protein CATSDLTSGITGELFF.

The chain has TRBV4-2 and TRBJ1-5; weak D call: TRBD1 (6 bases). The CDR3 covers 16 residues. The V gene lost 4 bases and the J gene lost 2 bases, with 15 bases spanning the gap. CDR1 and CDR2 (germline): LGHNA, YNFKEQ. CDR3 region: CASSLNIGGGNQPQHF. CDR3 nucleotides: TGTGCCAGCAGCCTCAATATAGGGGGGGGCAATCAGCCCCAGCATTTT.

The chain carries TRBV19 and TRBJ2-6, with D tentatively TRBD1 (6 bases). Germline-derived CDR1 and CDR2 are LNHDA and SQIVND (reference sequence). Between the trimmed V and J ends, which lost 4 bases and 3 bases, there was a span of 19 bases. The CDR3 runs 18 residues. The CDR3 here is CASSKILQGDLGANVLTF. The CDR3 region has the DNA TGTGCCAGTAGTAAAATCCTACAGGGCGATCTTGGGGCCAACGTCCTGACTTTC. Using reference TRBV19 and TRBJ2-6 for the parts outside the CDR3, the full variable domain is DGGITQSPKYLFRKEGQNVTLSCEQNLNHDAMYWYRQDPGQGLRLIYYSQIVNDFQKGDIAEGYSVSREKKESFPLTVTSAQKNPTAFYLCASSKILQGDLGANVLTFGAGSRLTVL.

DNA of the CDR3: TGTGCCGCGCGGCGGCAAGACACCGGGGAGCTGTTTTTT. Translation: CAARRQDTGELFF. The rearrangement uses TRBV28 and TRBJ2-2; no reliable D call. Germline V gene lookup returns CDR1 MDHEN and CDR2 SYDVKM. V was clipped by 11 bases and J by 3 bases, with 13 bases between them. The CDR3 extends over 13 amino acids.

This chain links TRBV2 with TRBJ1-5; 8 nucleotides agree with TRBD1. Germline V gene lookup returns CDR1 SNHLY and CDR2 FYNNEI. Trimming removed 8 bases from V and 3 bases from J; junction bases left unmatched: 3. The CDR3 is made up of 13 amino acids. CDR3 in DNA: TGTGCCAGCTGGACAGGGACCAATCAGCCCCAGCATTTT. Its translation is CASWTGTNQPQHF.

This clone was recorded only once. The chain links TRBV28 to TRBJ1-4; D gene unclear. Trimming took off 7 bases at V and 8 bases at J, with 17 bases between the two ends. The CDR3 sequence is 14 residues long. Germline V gene data show CDR1 as MDHEN and CDR2 as SYDVKM. The CDR3 bases are TGTGCCAGCATTACTAGGTCCGGGCGGGAAAAACTGTTTTTT. Amino acid sequence: CASITRSGREKLFF.

This rearrangement joins TRBV6-5 to TRBJ2-3; 9 nucleotides agree with TRBD2. J gave up 4 bases and V 10 bases, and 12 bases lay outside the gene matches. The CDR3 spans 15 residues. CDR1 is MNHEY and CDR2 is SVGAGI in the germline V gene. The CDR3 protein is CATNGAGGRSDTQYF. CDR3 in DNA: TGTGCCACGAACGGGGCGGGAGGGAGGTCAGATACGCAGTATTTT.

V and J are TRBV5-4 and TRBJ1-2, with D perhaps TRBD1 (5 bases). CDR1 SGHNT and CDR2 YYREEE come from the germline V gene (reference sequence). V lost 4 bases to trimming and J lost 2 bases, with 12 bases between them. The CDR3 runs 14 residues. This CDR3 is CASSPPGQNYGYTF. The CDR3 DNA reads TGTGCCAGCAGCCCCCCCGGACAAAACTATGGCTACACCTTC.

This clone was seen only once. The chain uses TRBV25-1 and TRBJ2-7; 12 bases align to TRBD2. With V trimmed by 2 bases and J by 4 bases, 3 bases remained unmatched. This CDR3 has 15 amino acids. From germline, CDR1 is MGHDK and CDR2 SYGVNS. The CDR3 DNA is TGTGCCAGCAGTGAAGGACTAGCGGGAAGGTACGAGCAGTACTTC. This gives the protein CASSEGLAGRYEQYF.

This clone was seen a handful of times. The rearrangement links TRBV27 to TRBJ2-6; no firm D call. The ends were cut back, 2 bases at V and 4 bases at J, with 9 bases in the middle. The CDR3 length is 15 residues. In germline, CDR1 is MNHEY, CDR2 SMNVEV (reference sequence). For the CDR3, the DNA is TGTGCCAGCAGTTTAATGCCCCAGGGGGCCAACGTCCTGACTTTC. It codes for CASSLMPQGANVLTF.

V usage is TRBV19 and J usage is TRBJ2-5; tentatively, D is TRBD2 (7 bases). This CDR3 has 15 amino acids. V lost 4 bases to trimming and J lost 3 bases, with 15 bases between them. Germline-derived CDR1 and CDR2 are LNHDA and SQIVND (reference sequence). The CDR3 sequence: CASSTAGAGKETQYF. The DNA of the CDR3 is TGTGCCAGTAGTACCGCGGGGGCGGGGAAAGAGACCCAGTACTTC.

This clone was counted between two and nine times. This sequence joins TRBV4-1 and TRBJ2-2, with 8 bases fitting TRBD2. This CDR3 is 16 amino acids long. The germline V gene encodes CDR1 MGHRA and CDR2 YSYEKL. V lost 0 bases and J lost 5; bases outside the gene matches: 5. The CDR3 sequence is CASSQDRREATGELFF. The CDR3, as DNA: TGCGCCAGCAGCCAAGACCGGCGGGAGGCGACCGGGGAGCTGTTTTTT.

V usage is TRBV21-1 and J usage is TRBJ2-7; the table's D gene call, TRBD2, was not cross checked with the DNA. TRBV21-1 is assigned pseudogene status. The CDR3 is 15 amino acids. The CDR3 nucleotides read TGTGCCAGCAGCAAAGAGGGCGGGGGGAACTACGAGCAGTACTTC. It is translated as CASSKEGGGNYEQYF.

The V and J genes are TRBV6-2 or TRBV6-3 and TRBJ2-5; D remains unclear. The CDR3 has 11 amino acids. The germline V and J ends were trimmed by 0 bases and 7 bases, with 3 bases remaining between them. CDR1 and CDR2 (germline): MNHEY, SVGEGT. In nucleotides, the CDR3 is TGTGCCAGCAGTTACTCGCGGACCCAGTACTTC. It encodes CASSYSRTQYF.

The genes are TRBV4-3 and TRBJ2-1; 12 bases match TRBD2. CDR1 LGHNA and CDR2 YSLEER come from the germline V gene. This CDR3 is 16 amino acids long. J gave up 8 bases and V 0 bases, and 5 bases lay outside the gene matches. CDR3 bases: TGCGCCAGCAGCCAAGACTGGACTAGCGGGAACTATGAGCAGTTCTTC. Residues: CASSQDWTSGNYEQFF.

The chain uses TRBV6-2 or TRBV6-3 and TRBJ2-3; D possibly corresponds to TRBD1 (6 bases). The CDR3 runs 16 residues. The V gene's germline CDR1 is MNHEY and CDR2 SVGEGT. V was trimmed by 6 bases and J by 6 bases, leaving 22 bases between them. Here the CDR3 reads CASSPALGATGDTQYF. In DNA, the CDR3 is TGTGCCAGCAGCCCAGCCCTAGGGGCAACAGGGGATACGCAGTATTTT.

This chain uses TRBV4-1 with TRBJ1-1; no firm D call. This CDR3 has 15 residues. V lost 0 bases and J 0 bases, leaving 8 bases between the germline ends. Per germline, CDR1 MGHRA and CDR2 YSYEKL. For the CDR3, the DNA is TGCGCCAGCAGCCAAGAGCGACGGGTGAACACTGAAGCTTTCTTT. Protein product: CASSQERRVNTEAFF.